Listed below are T cell receptor beta chains from one sample, sequenced in a study of T cell responses to AZD1222 COVID-19 vaccine. Assay: immunoSEQ multiplex PCR; the TCRdb copy retains only in-frame clones and omits some. The sample records 100,000 to 150,000 clones, 70% to 90% being singletons. The sample was peripheral blood, taken on day 0 of AZD1222 vaccination. Receptors were obtained from an adult in good health. The CDR3 runs from the conserved cysteine through the conserved F or W. The D gene is left open where the match is weak. Some rows have no size entry. The others give once, few or many, or a class for an expanded clone.

V	length	J	D	size	DNA	CDR3
TRBV3-1/TRBV3-2	17	TRBJ1-6	-	-	TGTGCCAGCAGCCAAGGCCCCGGGTCTTCGGTGAGGTCACCCCTCCACTTT	CASSQGPGSSVRSPLHF
TRBV5-4	12	TRBJ2-7	-	-	TGTGCCAGCAGCTTGGTGGGGGACGAGCAGTACTTC	CASSLVGDEQYF
TRBV4-1	16	TRBJ2-7	TRBD1	-	TGCGCCAGCAGCCAGCCCGGACAGGGTTTGGCCTACGAGCAGTACTTC	CASSQPGQGLAYEQYF
TRBV6-2/TRBV6-3	14	TRBJ2-1	TRBD1	-	TGTGCCAGCAGCCGGACAGGGCCCTACAATGAGCAGTTCTTC	CASSRTGPYNEQFF
TRBV21-1	15	TRBJ2-1	-	-	TGTGCCAGCACGTTCAAGGGACTAGCCCTCGATGAGCAGTTCTTC	CASTFKGLALDEQFF
TRBV20-1	13	TRBJ1-2	-	-	TGCAGTGCTAGTAGTGAGGTTGTGTATGGCTACACCTTC	CSASSEVVYGYTF
TRBV7-9	14	TRBJ1-5	-	-	TGTGCCAGCAGCCAAGGGGAGATCAGTCAGCCCCAGCATTTT	CASSQGEISQPQHF
TRBV5-1	17	TRBJ2-7	TRBD1	-	TGCGCCAGCAGCTTGTTCAATTTGGGACAGGGGCCCTACGAGCAGTACTTC	CASSLFNLGQGPYEQYF
TRBV7-2	16	TRBJ2-1	-	-	TGTGCCAGCAGCCCCAGCCGTTGGGAATCCTACAATGAGCAGTTCTTC	CASSPSRWESYNEQFF
TRBV2	14	TRBJ2-2	TRBD2	few	TGTGCCAACCGGGGGGAGGGCGATACCGGGGAGCTGTTTTTT	CANRGEGDTGELFF
TRBV11-2	18	TRBJ2-5	-	-	TGTGCCAGCAGCCGGGAACAGGCGGGTGTGGGCCGCCAAGAGACCCAGTACTTC	CASSREQAGVGRQETQYF
TRBV29-1	18	TRBJ2-5	TRBD2	once	TGCAGCGTTGAAGATTCTCATTTTCCTAGCGGGGCCCAAGAGACCCAGTACTTC	CSVEDSHFPSGAQETQYF
TRBV6-2/TRBV6-3	14	TRBJ1-4	-	-	TGTGCCAGCAGTTACGATGGTTCTAATGAAAAACTGTTTTTT	CASSYDGSNEKLFF
TRBV9	11	TRBJ2-1	-	-	TGTGCCAGCAGCGCCGGAAGAGAGCAGTTCTTC	CASSAGREQFF
TRBV5-4	16	TRBJ2-7	TRBD2	once	TGTGCCAGCAGCTCTCGTTGGGCGGGAGAGTCCTACGAGCAGTACTTC	CASSSRWAGESYEQYF
TRBV2	15	TRBJ1-4	-	-	TGTGCCAGCAGTGCGGACACTTCAACTAATGAAAAACTGTTTTTT	CASSADTSTNEKLFF
TRBV2	14	TRBJ1-2	TRBD1	-	TGTGCCAGCAGGTCACAGGGGGCTCACTATGGCTACACCTTC	CASRSQGAHYGYTF
TRBV29-1	14	TRBJ2-7	TRBD1	-	TGCAGCGCAACCCCCCGGGACAGGGACTCCGAGCAGTACTTC	CSATPRDRDSEQYF
TRBV11-2	16	TRBJ1-3	-	-	TGTGCCAGCAGCCAACCCCTGGGGATCTCTGGAAACACCATATATTTT	CASSQPLGISGNTIYF
TRBV6-5	13	TRBJ1-1	-	-	TGTGCCAGCATCCGCTACGACGGGACTGAAGCTTTCTTT	CASIRYDGTEAFF
TRBV19	18	TRBJ2-2	TRBD1	once	TGTGCCAGTAGCCCCGGGACAGGGCCTTCGGGGGGCACCGGGGAGCTGTTTTTT	CASSPGTGPSGGTGELFF
TRBV29-1	14	TRBJ1-1	TRBD1	-	TGCAGCGTTGGAGGAGGGACAGGGGGACCTGAAGCTTTCTTT	CSVGGGTGGPEAFF
TRBV15	14	TRBJ2-3	-	-	TGTGCCACCAGCCACCGGCGGGGCACAGATACGCAGTATTTT	CATSHRRGTDTQYF
TRBV12-3/TRBV12-4	12	TRBJ2-3	-	-	TGTGCCAGCGGTGACTGGCGAGATACGCAGTATTTT	CASGDWRDTQYF
TRBV7-2	13	TRBJ2-7	TRBD2	-	TGTGCCAGCAGCTTAGGCGGGAGGGGCGAGCAGTACTTC	CASSLGGRGEQYF
TRBV7-6	15	TRBJ2-5	TRBD1	-	TGTGCCAGCAGCTTACGGGACAGGGAGGCAGAGACCCAGTACTTC	CASSLRDREAETQYF
TRBV4-1	14	TRBJ2-4	-	-	TGCGCCAGCAGCCAAGGGGGGTTGCAAAACATTCAGTACTTC	CASSQGGLQNIQYF
TRBV5-5	17	TRBJ1-5	-	-	TGTGCCAGCAGCTCCCGGAGTGGGGAAGGGAGCAATCAGCCCCAGCATTTT	CASSSRSGEGSNQPQHF
TRBV19	13	TRBJ2-7	-	-	TGTGCCAGTAGCCCGACAGCTACCTACGAGCAGTACTTC	CASSPTATYEQYF
TRBV3-1/TRBV3-2	11	TRBJ2-7	-	-	TGTGCCAGCAGCCGAAACTACGAGCAGTACTTC	CASSRNYEQYF
TRBV6-5	14	TRBJ2-2	-	-	TGTGCCAGCAGAGAGGGATCAGGGCCCGGGGAGCTGTTTTTT	CASREGSGPGELFF
TRBV4-3	12	TRBJ1-4	-	-	TGCGCCAGCAGCCGGCGAAATGAAAAACTGTTTTTT	CASSRRNEKLFF
TRBV19	14	TRBJ1-1	-	once	TGTGCCAGTAGTTCTCAGACCGGAAACACTGAAGCTTTCTTT	CASSSQTGNTEAFF
TRBV19	16	TRBJ1-1	-	-	TGTGCCAGTAGTCCAAATCCTCCAGGGGTGAACACTGAAGCTTTCTTT	CASSPNPPGVNTEAFF
TRBV12-3/TRBV12-4	12	TRBJ1-1	-	-	TGTGCCAGCAGTGCAGCCGGGACGAGGGCTTTCTTT	CASSAAGTRAFF
TRBV3-1/TRBV3-2	13	TRBJ1-5	-	-	TGTGCCAGCAGCCAAAGTAGCAATCAGCCCCAGCATTTT	CASSQSSNQPQHF
TRBV7-3	14	TRBJ2-2	TRBD1	-	TGTGCCAGCAGCTGGGACAGGGTGGCCGGGGAGCTGTTTTTT	CASSWDRVAGELFF
TRBV6-4	13	TRBJ2-3	TRBD2	once	TGTGCCAGTGGGGGGGTCAACTGGGATACGCAGTATTTT	CASGGVNWDTQYF
TRBV18	17	TRBJ2-7	TRBD1	-	TGTGCCAGCTCACCGACTCCGGACAGGGGCCTGGGGTACGAGCAGTACTTC	CASSPTPDRGLGYEQYF
TRBV4-1	12	TRBJ2-1	-	-	TGCGCCAGCAGCCAGACAATGAATGAGCAGTTCTTC	CASSQTMNEQFF
TRBV5-4	13	TRBJ2-5	-	-	TGTGCCAGCAGCGCCGATATCAAAGAGACCCAGTACTTC	CASSADIKETQYF
TRBV3-1/TRBV3-2	19	TRBJ2-2	TRBD2	-	TGTGCCAGCAGCCCAGTTCTAGCGGGAGGCCCCGGGGACACCGGGGAGCTGTTTTTT	CASSPVLAGGPGDTGELFF
TRBV6-2/TRBV6-3	15	TRBJ2-5	-	-	TGTGCCAGCAGTTACGACGACAGACAGCAAGAGACCCAGTACTTC	CASSYDDRQQETQYF
TRBV7-9	14	TRBJ2-7	TRBD1	-	TGTGCCAGCAGCTGGGACAGTCAGGCCCACGAGCAGTACTTC	CASSWDSQAHEQYF
TRBV7-2	15	TRBJ1-2	-	-	TGTGCCAGCAGCTTAGCCTCCTCGGGGGATTATGGCTACACCTTC	CASSLASSGDYGYTF
TRBV28	17	TRBJ1-6	-	-	TGTGCCAGCACCTTTTCCCTGGAAGGAGGGTATAATTCACCCCTCCACTTT	CASTFSLEGGYNSPLHF
TRBV6-6	14	TRBJ2-7	-	-	TGTGCCAGCAGTTATGGGACACGCTCCTACGAGCAGTACTTC	CASSYGTRSYEQYF
TRBV5-5	16	TRBJ1-5	-	once	TGTGCCAGCAGCTTGGTTGCAGGGGAAATGTATCAGCCCCAGCATTTT	CASSLVAGEMYQPQHF
TRBV5-6	13	TRBJ2-7	TRBD1	-	TGTGCCAGCAGCTTGGACAGGGGGAACGAGCAGTACTTC	CASSLDRGNEQYF
TRBV5-1	24	TRBJ2-1	TRBD2	-	TGCGCCAGCAGCTTGGTGCGTGGGACTAGCGGGAAAGGGACTAGCGGGAAAGGCTACAATGAGCAGTTCTTC	CASSLVRGTSGKGTSGKGYNEQFF
TRBV24-1	14	TRBJ1-1	-	-	TGTGCCACCAGTGGAGCAGGGACGAACACTGAAGCTTTCTTT	CATSGAGTNTEAFF
TRBV7-2	16	TRBJ2-7	TRBD2	-	TGTGCCAGCAGCCCCGGGACTAGCGGGATCACATACGAGCAGTACTTC	CASSPGTSGITYEQYF
TRBV4-3	15	TRBJ2-1	-	-	TGCGCCAGCAGCCAAGATAGGGATCGATACAATGAGCAGTTCTTC	CASSQDRDRYNEQFF
TRBV6-5	14	TRBJ1-1	TRBD1	-	TGTGCCAGCAGTTCACCCCGGGACAGGGCAAGAGCTTTCTTT	CASSSPRDRARAFF
TRBV5-6	16	TRBJ2-7	TRBD2	once	TGTGCCAGCACCTACGGACTAGCGGGACGGCCGTACGAGCAGTACTTC	CASTYGLAGRPYEQYF
TRBV10-3	15	TRBJ1-2	-	-	TGTGCCATCAGCACCGACTACCAAGGAAGCTATGGCTACACCTTC	CAISTDYQGSYGYTF
TRBV5-6	16	TRBJ2-1	TRBD2	-	TGTGCCAGCAGCTTCCTCTTAGCGGGAGGGCCCCTAAAAGTGTTCTTC	CASSFLLAGGPLKVFF
TRBV6-5	11	TRBJ2-7	TRBD2	-	TGTGCCAGCGGGGGGGAGCGGGAGCAGTACTTC	CASGGEREQYF
TRBV6-5	13	TRBJ2-1	-	once	TGTGCCAGCAGATTATCAGGGGTTGGGGAGCAGTTCTTC	CASRLSGVGEQFF
TRBV20-1	17	TRBJ2-3	TRBD2	-	TGCAGTGCTAGTAGCGGGAGGCAAACCATCAACACAGATACGCAGTATTTT	CSASSGRQTINTDTQYF